Listed here are 21 T cell receptor beta chains from one sample, sequenced in a study of cytomegalovirus exposure and HLA in healthy donors (dated by TCRdb to the late 2010s). The library was prepared using the immunoSEQ multiplex PCR assay. A mixture of 60 forward primers for TCR Vbeta segments and 13 reverse primers for TCR Jbeta segments was used in the multiplex PCR. TCRdb carries this immuneACCESS record with in-frame sequences only. Its versions omit some clonotypes, under half of them owing to an unresolved V gene in the studies checked, with the rest unexplained. This sample lists more than 200,000 clones; almost 70% were detected once. In total, the top ten clones hold around 2.6% of the sample. The sequencing input was PBMCs. The receptor set was obtained from a man aged 40-50 years in good health and CMV-seropositive.

V usage is TRBV4-3 and J usage is TRBJ2-5; 8 positions agree with TRBD2. The CDR3 spans 16 residues. Germline V lookup: CDR1 LGHNA, CDR2 YSLEER. Trimming at V came to 0 bases and at J to 1 base, leaving 4 bases not matched to a gene. The CDR3 protein is CASSQDYSGGQETQYF. CDR3 DNA sequence: TGCGCCAGCAGCCAAGATTACAGCGGGGGCCAAGAGACCCAGTACTTC.

The rearrangement links TRBV7-2 to TRBJ1-6, with a weak D call TRBD1 (6 bases). This CDR3 is 15 amino acids long. The V end lost 0 bases, the J end lost 8 bases, and 11 bases lay between the germline ends. The germline gives CDR1 SGHTA, CDR2 FQGNSA. The CDR3 nucleotides read TGTGCCAGCAGCTTAGCGGGACACCCGGATTCACCCCTCCACTTT. Residues: CASSLAGHPDSPLHF. Looking up the rest from reference TRBV7-2 and TRBJ1-6 gives the full variable domain: GAGVSQSPSNKVTEKGKDVELRCDPISGHTALYWYRQSLGQGLEFLIYFQGNSAPDKSGLPSDRFSAERTGGSVSTLTIQRTQQEDSAVYLCASSLAGHPDSPLHFGNGTRLTVT.

This clone was seen more than once but under ten times. The V and J genes are TRBV7-9 and TRBJ2-7; 8 bases are shared with TRBD1. Germline CDR1 is SEHNR and CDR2 is FQNEAQ (reference sequence). Unmatched junction bases numbered 8, after V lost 5 bases and J lost 5 bases. The length of the CDR3 is 14 residues. CDR3 bases: TGTGCCAGCAGCCCTCGACCCAGGGGGCACGAGCAGTACTTC. It codes for CASSPRPRGHEQYF.

V usage is TRBV21-1 and J usage is TRBJ1-5; TRBD1, as called in the table, went unchecked against the DNA. TRBV21-1 is tagged as a pseudogene. CDR3 length equals 19 residues. Here the CDR3 reads CASSKGGYGTGVADQPQHF. The CDR3 DNA reads as TGTGCCAGCAGCAAAGGGGGGTACGGGACAGGGGTGGCCGATCAGCCCCAGCATTTT.

Regarding this clone: The sample contains more than one DNA sequence encoding this CDR3. The V call is TRBV5-1, the J call TRBJ2-2, with D maybe TRBD2 (5 bases). This CDR3 is built from 16 residues. Trimming stripped 1 base from V and 0 bases from J, with 10 bases between. Germline V gene data show CDR1 as SGHRS and CDR2 as YFSETQ. The CDR3 coding sequence is TGCGCCAGCAGCTTGAGCTCGCGGGCGAACACCGGGGAGCTGTTTTTT. It yields the protein CASSLSSRANTGELFF.

The J gene is TRBJ2-3, the V gene TRBV4-2, with 10 bases aligning to TRBD2. CDR3 length: 16 amino acids. Germline CDR1 is LGHNA and CDR2 is YNFKEQ. The junction had 5 bases not matched to a gene; V was cut back by 1 base and J by 4 bases. CDR3: CASSQVRSGGADTQYF. In DNA form, the CDR3 reads TGTGCCAGCAGCCAAGTAAGGAGCGGGGGGGCAGATACGCAGTATTTT.

The chain links TRBV7-2 to TRBJ1-3; D gene unclear. Germline V lookup: CDR1 SGHTA, CDR2 FQGNSA. This CDR3 is built from 15 residues. Trimming took 5 bases from V and 0 from J, leaving 11 bases between them. The DNA for the CDR3 is TGTGCCAGCAGCCCTGGCTCCAGCTCTGGAAACACCATATATTTT. Translating gives CASSPGSSSGNTIYF.

J is TRBJ1-1 and V is TRBV7-8; a possible D gene is TRBD1 (5 bases). Trimming left V 4 bases short and J 1 base short, with 13 bases between. Per germline, CDR1 SGHVS and CDR2 FQNEAQ. There are 15 residues in the CDR3. CDR3 DNA sequence: TGTGCCAGCAGCTCCTCTCGGGGGGAGAACACTGAAGCTTTCTTT. Its translation: CASSSSRGENTEAFF. Complete variable domain (other parts from reference TRBV7-8 and TRBJ1-1): GAGVSQSPRYKVAKRGQDVALRCDPISGHVSLFWYQQALGQGPEFLTYFQNEAQLDKSGLPSDRFFAERPEGSVSTLKIQRTQQEDSAVYLCASSSSRGENTEAFFGQGTRLTVV.

This clone was seen a few times. The V call is TRBV4-1, the J call TRBJ2-7; maybe TRBD2 (7 bases). This CDR3 has 16 amino acids. Germline loops: CDR1 MGHRA, CDR2 YSYEKL. The V end lost 1 base, the J end lost 3 bases, and 16 bases lay between the germline ends. The CDR3 nucleotides read TGCGCCAGCAGCCAAGGGGGGGGGCCGCTTGACTACGAGCAGTACTTC. This codes for CASSQGGGPLDYEQYF.

This clone was picked up a small number of times. The chain is built from TRBV5-6 and TRBJ2-7; no reliable D call. CDR3 length: 13 residues. With 5 bases removed from V and 3 bases from J, the gap between germline ends came to 12 bases. Germline V gives CDR1 SGHDT, CDR2 YYEEEE. The CDR3 DNA follows: TGTGCCAGCAGGCGCGGCAGTCTCTACGAGCAGTACTTC. It translates to CASRRGSLYEQYF.

The V gene is TRBV2, the J gene TRBJ2-7, with a tentative D call TRBD2 (6 bases). This CDR3 is 11 amino acids long. Trimming took 7 bases from V and 7 from J, leaving 11 bases between them. Germline CDR1 and CDR2: SNHLY and FYNNEI. The CDR3 here is CASIAALEQYF. The CDR3 nucleotides are TGTGCCAGCATAGCGGCTTTGGAGCAGTACTTC.

The J gene is TRBJ2-5, the V gene TRBV4-2; D might be TRBD2 (5 bases). V dropped 5 bases and J dropped 4 bases, with 17 bases sitting between them. Germline V gene data show CDR1 as LGHNA and CDR2 as YNFKEQ. CDR3 length equals 15 residues. In nucleotides, the CDR3 is TGTGCCAGCAGCAGCCGAATTCTAGGAGGAGAGACCCAGTACTTC. It specifies CASSSRILGGETQYF.

The CDR3 sequence is CAISVARGGQETQYF. Here the CDR3 DNA reads TGTGCCATCAGTGTGGCTCGGGGGGGCCAGGAGACCCAGTACTTC. This rearrangement joins TRBV10-3 to TRBJ2-5; 8 positions match TRBD2. This CDR3 is built from 15 residues. J was trimmed by 5 bases and V by 4 bases; bases with no gene match: 9. CDR1 is ENHRY, CDR2 SYGVKD, per germline.

The gene calls are TRBV5-1 and TRBJ2-3; D might be TRBD2 (7 bases). The CDR3 spans 15 residues. The germline gives CDR1 SGHRS, CDR2 YFSETQ. Trimming took 3 bases from V and 4 from J, leaving 15 bases between them. The CDR3: CASSSVGGQSDTQYF. CDR3 DNA: TGCGCCAGCAGCTCCGTCGGGGGGCAGTCAGATACGCAGTATTTT.

V and J are TRBV13 and TRBJ2-5, with 8 bases that match TRBD2. Trimming removed 6 bases from V and 11 bases from J; junction bases left unmatched: 20. The CDR3 is made up of 16 amino acids. CDR1 is PRHDT and CDR2 is FYEKMQ in the germline V gene (reference sequence). The DNA for the CDR3 is TGTGCCAGCAGTTCAAATTTAGCGGGGCACCCGGGGGAGCAGTACTTC. Its protein product is CASSSNLAGHPGEQYF.

The chain links TRBV6-6 to TRBJ1-6; the D is unclear. V lost 5 bases and J lost 9, with 14 bases in between. Germline CDR1 reads MNHNY; CDR2 reads SVGAGI (reference sequence). There are 14 residues in the CDR3. For the CDR3, the DNA is TGTGCCAGCAGTACTTCCAATCTAGGTTCACCCCTCCACTTT. Translated, it gives CASSTSNLGSPLHF.

There are a few counts of this clone. The V call is TRBV5-1, the J call TRBJ1-2; D is uncertain. The CDR3 is made up of 17 amino acids. With 0 bases removed from V and 4 bases from J, the gap between germline ends came to 19 bases. Germline assignment: CDR1 SGHRS and CDR2 YFSETQ. The CDR3 protein is CASSLAPAGRGLYGYTF. The CDR3 region has the DNA TGCGCCAGCAGCTTGGCCCCGGCAGGCCGAGGACTCTATGGCTACACCTTC.

This clone appeared a single time. The V gene is TRBV7-2, the J gene TRBJ1-2; TRBD1 is a possible D gene (5 bases). The length of the CDR3 is 15 residues. Trimming took 4 bases from V and 5 from J, leaving 17 bases between them. CDR1 and CDR2 (germline): SGHTA, FQGNSA. CDR3 sequence reads: CASSSPGRLGYGYTF. The DNA of the CDR3 is TGTGCCAGCAGCTCCCCAGGGAGGCTAGGGTATGGCTACACCTTC.

The chain employs TRBV6-1 and TRBJ2-1, with 9 nucleotides matching TRBD1. The CDR3 contains 18 residues. After removal of 3 bases from V and 6 bases from J, the junction contained 15 bases not matched to a gene. Per germline, CDR1 MNHNS and CDR2 SASEGT. The CDR3 DNA follows: TGTGCCAGCAGTGAGGTCGCCGGGACAGGGATCGGAGTCAATGAGCAGTTCTTC. As protein: CASSEVAGTGIGVNEQFF.

V is TRBV7-2 and J is TRBJ1-2; 8 bases match TRBD1. The germline V gene encodes CDR1 SGHTA and CDR2 FQGNSA. The CDR3 sequence is 16 residues long. V gave up 4 bases and J gave up 2 bases; unmatched junction bases: 9. The CDR3 is CASSSPRTGKNYGYTF. The CDR3 bases are TGTGCCAGCAGCTCCCCTCGGACAGGGAAGAACTATGGCTACACCTTC.

V gene TRBV7-2 combines with J gene TRBJ2-3; 9 bases fit TRBD2. With V trimmed by 1 base and J by 3 bases, 8 bases remained unmatched. Germline values: CDR1 SGHTA, CDR2 FQGNSA. The CDR3 spans 17 residues. This CDR3 is CASSLGGKRGVTDTQYF. As DNA, the CDR3 is TGTGCCAGCAGCTTAGGGGGTAAGCGGGGGGTTACAGATACGCAGTATTTT.